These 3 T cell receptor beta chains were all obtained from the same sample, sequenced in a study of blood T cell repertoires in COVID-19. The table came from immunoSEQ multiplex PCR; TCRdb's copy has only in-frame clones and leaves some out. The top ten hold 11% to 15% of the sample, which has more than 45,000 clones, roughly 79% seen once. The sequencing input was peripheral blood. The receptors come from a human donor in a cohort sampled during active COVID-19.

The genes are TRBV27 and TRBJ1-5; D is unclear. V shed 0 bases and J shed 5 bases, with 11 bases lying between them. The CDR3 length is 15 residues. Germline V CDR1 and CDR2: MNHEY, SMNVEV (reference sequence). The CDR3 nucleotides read TGTGCCAGCAGTTTATCTGGCTTATCCTATCAGCCCCAGCATTTT. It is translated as CASSLSGLSYQPQHF.

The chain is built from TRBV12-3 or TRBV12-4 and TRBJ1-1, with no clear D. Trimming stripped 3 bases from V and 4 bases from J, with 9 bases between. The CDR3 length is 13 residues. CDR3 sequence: CASSFNTATEAFF. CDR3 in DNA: TGTGCCAGCAGTTTTAACACAGCCACTGAAGCTTTCTTT.

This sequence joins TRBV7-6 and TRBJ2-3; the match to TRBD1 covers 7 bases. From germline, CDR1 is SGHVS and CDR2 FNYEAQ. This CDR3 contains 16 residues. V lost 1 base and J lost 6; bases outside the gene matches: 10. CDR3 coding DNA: TGTGCCAGCAGCTTAGACGTGACAGGGTATAAGGATACGCAGTATTTT. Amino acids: CASSLDVTGYKDTQYF.